Each of the 15 T cell receptor beta chains below was sequenced from the same sample in a study of blood T cell repertoires in COVID-19 (TCRdb year 2020). Library preparation was by the immunoSEQ multiplex PCR assay. The table comes from immuneACCESS by way of TCRdb, which keeps in-frame sequences with V and J called. Part of the clones is missing from these tables; in studies checked, under half for an unresolved V gene and the rest for unknown reasons. The sample yields 110,000 or so clones; roughly 80% were counted once. The top ten constitute 6.5% to 9% of the sample. Sequencing input: peripheral blood. All receptors derive from a human donor in a cohort sampled during active COVID-19.

The rearrangement links TRBV28 to TRBJ1-4; tentatively, D is TRBD1 (5 bases). The CDR3 is 14 amino acids. V was clipped by 2 bases and J by 7 bases, with 11 bases between them. Germline CDR1 MDHEN, CDR2 SYDVKM. The DNA of the CDR3 is TGTGCCAGCAGTTTAAACAGGATGATTGAAAAACTGTTTTTT. This codes for CASSLNRMIEKLFF.

The chain carries TRBV28 and TRBJ2-2, with TRBD2 as a possible D gene (5 bases). Germline V gene lookup returns CDR1 MDHEN and CDR2 SYDVKM. Trimming cost V 7 bases and J 4 bases, with 7 bases left between them. This CDR3 contains 12 residues. The CDR3 sequence: CASIGSTGELFF. As DNA, the CDR3 is TGTGCCAGCATAGGGAGCACCGGGGAGCTGTTTTTT.

The chain couples TRBV5-1 to TRBJ2-1; 9 bases are shared with TRBD2. Trimming removed 3 bases from V and 7 bases from J; junction bases left unmatched: 14. Looked up from germline, CDR1 is SGHRS and CDR2 is YFSETQ. The CDR3 loop spans 17 amino acids. The DNA of the CDR3 is TGCGCCAGCAGCTCGGGACTAGCAACAAGGGAGGGGAATGAGCAGTTCTTC. Translation: CASSSGLATREGNEQFF.

CDR3 sequence reads: CSASVPRGTSALDQYF. CDR3 nucleotides: TGCAGTGCTAGTGTCCCAAGGGGGACTAGCGCTTTGGACCAGTACTTC. This chain links TRBV20-1 with TRBJ2-5; TRBD2 aligns across 10 bases. The CDR3 runs 16 residues. Unmatched junction bases numbered 17, after V lost 3 bases and J lost 10 bases. The V gene's germline CDR1 is DFQATT and CDR2 SNEGSKA (reference sequence).

Concerning this clone: Additional DNA sequences in this sample encode the identical CDR3. In DNA, the CDR3 is TGCGCCAGCAGAGACAGGGCTGACTATGGCTACACCTTC. Protein: CASRDRADYGYTF. The chain links TRBV5-1 to TRBJ1-2; 7 positions match TRBD1. This CDR3 is built from 13 residues. The ends lost 5 bases at V and 3 bases at J; junction bases unmatched: 4. Germline V gives CDR1 SGHRS, CDR2 YFSETQ.

This sequence joins TRBV27 and TRBJ1-4, with a possible D match to TRBD1 (5 bases). Trimming stripped 0 bases from V and 8 bases from J, with 10 bases between. Germline CDR1 is MNHEY and CDR2 is SMNVEV (reference sequence). This CDR3 comprises 14 residues. The CDR3 loop reads CASSLSGLREKLFF. The CDR3 coding sequence is TGTGCCAGCAGTTTATCGGGGCTAAGAGAAAAACTGTTTTTT.

As regards this clone: Distinct nucleotide sequences in the sample also encode this CDR3. V gene TRBV27 combines with J gene TRBJ1-1, with D unclear. The CDR3 has 13 amino acids. CDR1 is MNHEY, CDR2 SMNVEV, per germline (reference sequence). V was clipped by 3 bases and J by 2 bases, with 7 bases between them. The CDR3 here is CASSLAENTEAFF. In DNA form, the CDR3 reads TGTGCCAGCAGTTTGGCCGAAAACACTGAAGCTTTCTTT.

The V call is TRBV30, the J call TRBJ2-7; D possibly corresponds to TRBD1 (6 bases). This CDR3 region has 16 residues. Trimming cost V 1 base and J 4 bases, with 20 bases left between them. Germline loops: CDR1 GTSNPN, CDR2 SVGIG (reference sequence). CDR3 bases: TGTGCCTGGAGTGAAAAGGACGCCAGGGGCAAGTACGAGCAGTACTTC. It specifies CAWSEKDARGKYEQYF.

The V call is TRBV6-5, the J call TRBJ1-6; TRBD1 might be the D (6 bases). This CDR3 contains 16 residues. The V end lost 4 bases, the J end lost 7 bases, and 17 bases lay between the germline ends. The germline V gene encodes CDR1 MNHEY and CDR2 SVGAGI. CDR3 coding DNA: TGTGCCAGCAGTTCGGGACACCGGGAACGAAATTCACCCCTCCACTTT. Translation: CASSSGHRERNSPLHF.

This chain links TRBV4-2 with TRBJ1-2; no reliable D call. Germline CDR1 LGHNA, CDR2 YNFKEQ. Trimming took 0 bases from V and 0 from J, leaving 11 bases between them. The CDR3 is 16 amino acids. CDR3 nucleotides: TGTGCCAGCAGCCAAGAGGGAGGAGGGACTAACTATGGCTACACCTTC. Protein sequence: CASSQEGGGTNYGYTF.

This clone has just a few counts. The gene calls are TRBV11-2 and TRBJ2-2; TRBD1 agrees at 10 bases. Germline V gene data show CDR1 as SGHAT and CDR2 as FQNNGV. With 1 base clipped from V and 8 bases from J, the junction kept 10 bases outside the gene matches. CDR3 length equals 17 residues. CDR3 nucleotides: TGTGCCAGCAGCTTAGGCGTGGGGGACAGGGGATCGGGGGAGCTGTTTTTT. As protein: CASSLGVGDRGSGELFF.

This chain joins TRBV4-1 and TRBJ2-7; TRBD2 matches at 7 bases. Looked up from germline, CDR1 is MGHRA and CDR2 is YSYEKL. The CDR3 loop spans 15 amino acids. The J segment lost 2 bases and the V segment lost 0 bases, leaving 4 bases of the junction unmatched. The CDR3 nucleotides read TGCGCCAGCAGCCAAGATTTGCGGGGGACCTACGAGCAGTACTTC. Its protein product is CASSQDLRGTYEQYF.

The rearrangement links TRBV19 to TRBJ2-7, with 10 bases that match TRBD2. J lost 7 bases, V lost 6 bases, and 12 bases had no gene match. CDR3 length equals 15 residues. From germline, CDR1 is LNHDA and CDR2 SQIVND (reference sequence). The CDR3 nucleotides are TGTGCCAGTAGCCGATTTAGCGGGGGGACTCAGGAGCAGTACTTC. It yields the protein CASSRFSGGTQEQYF.

The CDR3 DNA reads TGCAGCGGACAGGGCTCCAACTATGGCTACACCTTC. This translates into CSGQGSNYGYTF. The chain uses TRBV29-1 and TRBJ1-2; TRBD1 matches 7 bases. This CDR3 has 12 residues. Germline V gene sequence: CDR1 SQVTM, CDR2 ANQGSEA. Losses at the gene ends were 7 bases for V and 2 bases for J; bases not matched to a gene: 4.

This chain connects TRBV5-1 to TRBJ1-2; D is perhaps TRBD1 (5 bases). The CDR3 runs 13 residues. V was cut by 2 bases and J by 6 bases, with 11 bases left in between. Looked up from germline, CDR1 is SGHRS and CDR2 is YFSETQ. The CDR3 sequence is CASSLGGVDGYTF. CDR3 DNA sequence: TGCGCCAGCAGCTTAGGAGGGGTGGATGGCTACACCTTC.